The source of this T cell receptor beta chain is a study of T cell clonotyping in hematopoietic cell transplantation. Study-level results: Pathologically expanded recipient clonotypes increased progressively from day 30 to day 180 as diversity fell.

The CDR3 has 14 amino acids. After removal of 8 bases from V and 0 bases from J, the junction contained 5 bases not matched to a gene. Germline V gives CDR1 SGHRS, CDR2 YFSETQ. About this clone: Its antigen is currently unknown.

Described time point: recipient sample about 28 days before transplant, after cytoreduction. TCRdb keeps only in-frame clones here, not all; method: immunoSEQ multiplex PCR. The sample lists tens of thousands of clones; roughly 91% were seen once. The receptor was derived from a man in his fifties or sixties with acute myeloid leukemia. Some clones in this sample may be carry-over from other donors' samples. Sample: peripheral blood mononuclear cells, taken before stem cell transplant. The rearrangement links TRBV5-1 to TRBJ2-3, with 8 bases fitting TRBD2. The CDR3 region has the DNA TGCGCCAGTACCGCTAGCGGGAGCACAGATACGCAGTATTTT. The encoded protein is CASTASGSTDTQYF.